A selection of T cell receptor beta chains follows, all from one sample in a study of T cells in Graves' hyperthyroidism and ophthalmopathy. TCRdb processed the multiplex PCR reads anew with MiXCR; each CDR3 protein has one entry. The profile shows more than 100,000 distinct CDR3 sequences, approximately 48% of them singletons. Sequenced input: blood. Receptor source: a man aged 35 to 55 with Graves' hyperthyroidism. Both conserved end residues are part of each CDR3. The D gene is left open where the match is weak. Only part of the rows carry a size: once, few, many, or a class if the clone is expanded.

TGTGCCAGTAGTAGGCGGGGGTCCTACGGCTACACCTTC,CASSRRGSYGYTF,.,.,TRBV19,TRBJ1-2
TGTGCCAGCAGCTCGCGGGGGAAGGACACTGAGGCTTTCTTT,CASSSRGKDTEAFF,.,.,TRBV7-8,TRBJ1-1
TGTGCCATCAGTGAACAGGTCTCCTACAATGAGCAGTTCTTC,CAISEQVSYNEQFF,.,.,TRBV10-3,TRBJ2-1
TGTGCCAGCGCGCCCGGCGGGAGAATATTTGGCGAGCAGTACTTC,CASAPGGRIFGEQYF,TRBD2,many,TRBV11-3,TRBJ2-7
TGTGCCAGCAGTCCGGGGACAGGGTACGACACTGAAGCTTTCTTT,CASSPGTGYDTEAFF,TRBD1,many,TRBV28,TRBJ1-1
TGTGCTAGCAGCTTAGGTCTGGATAAAGGGGAGACCCAGTACTTC,CASSLGLDKGETQYF,.,many,TRBV7-7,TRBJ2-5
TGCAGCGTTGCGGGGCCTACGTATAGCAATCAGCCCCAGCATTTT,CSVAGPTYSNQPQHF,.,many,TRBV29-1,TRBJ1-5
TGTGCCAGCAGCATAGCCGGGACTAGCGGGGAGTATTTT,CASSIAGTSGEYF,TRBD2,once,TRBV12-3/TRBV12-4,TRBJ2-3
TGTGCCAGCAGACTAGCGGGGGCGAACACCGGGGAGCTGTTTTTT,CASRLAGANTGELFF,TRBD2,many,TRBV19,TRBJ2-2
TGTGCCACCCGCTGGAGCTCTGGGGCCAACGTCCTGACTTTC,CATRWSSGANVLTF,.,many,TRBV6-5,TRBJ2-6
TGTGCCAGCAGCGGTGATAAACCTTCCTACGAGCAGTACTTC,CASSGDKPSYEQYF,.,many,TRBV7-9,TRBJ2-7
TGTGCCAGCAGCCCCGACAGGGGAGGGAATCAGCCCCAGCATTTT,CASSPDRGGNQPQHF,TRBD1,many,TRBV18,TRBJ1-5
TGTGCCAGCAGCACCCAGGAATCTCTCAATGAGCAGTTCTTC,CASSTQESLNEQFF,.,.,TRBV7-3,TRBJ2-1
TGTGCCAGCAGTTACGGAGCTAGCGGGAGTGAGACCCAGTACTTC,CASSYGASGSETQYF,TRBD2,many,TRBV6-5,TRBJ2-5
TGCAGTGCCGCCAGTCCTAGCGGGAGGACCTACGAGCAGTACTTC,CSAASPSGRTYEQYF,TRBD2,many,TRBV20-1,TRBJ2-7
TGTGCCACCAGCAGGCCCCGTTCGGGGGCTTACACCGGGGAGCTGTTTTTT,CATSRPRSGAYTGELFF,.,many,TRBV15,TRBJ2-2
TGTGCCAGCAGCGTAGTAGAGGGGAGCGGGGGCACAGATACGCAGTATTTT,CASSVVEGSGGTDTQYF,TRBD2,many,TRBV9,TRBJ2-3
TGCAGCTTAGACGGCGGGCAGCCCCAGCATTTT,CSLDGGQPQHF,.,.,TRBV29-1,TRBJ1-5
TGTGCCAGCAGCTTGCCCGGGGGGGCCTCCTACGAGCAGTACTTC,CASSLPGGASYEQYF,TRBD2,many,TRBV5-8,TRBJ2-7
TGTGCCAGCAGCGTAATGACCCACTACGAGCAGTACTTC,CASSVMTHYEQYF,.,many,TRBV13,TRBJ2-7
TGTGCCAGCAGTGACGACGGACAACTTAACACTGAAGCTTTCTTT,CASSDDGQLNTEAFF,.,few,TRBV6-2/TRBV6-3,TRBJ1-1
TGCGCCAGCAGCCAAGGAAGCGGGAGGGGGAATGAGCAGTTCTTC,CASSQGSGRGNEQFF,TRBD2,many,TRBV4-3,TRBJ2-1
TGTGCTAGCCTCCCCCGAAGAGCGGGGGGAGATTCACCCCTCCACTTT,CASLPRRAGGDSPLHF,.,.,TRBV7-7,TRBJ1-6
TGCAGTGCTAGTCCCGGGACTAGCGGGGTATCCTACAATGAGCAGTTCTTC,CSASPGTSGVSYNEQFF,TRBD2,.,TRBV20-1,TRBJ2-1